These 21 T cell receptor beta chains came from one sample sequenced in a study of blood T cells in healthy people across ages. A J-beta primer mix and a sample-barcoded 5' primer were used in a second PCR of about 6 to 12 cycles. MiXCR was run by TCRdb on the 5' RACE reads, yielding one entry per CDR3 protein. The sample has roughly 2 million distinct CDR3 sequences, about 49% seen once. Input material: blood. These receptors originate from a woman aged 35 to 49 in good health.

The chain couples TRBV28 to TRBJ2-1; D is tentatively TRBD1 or TRBD2 (5 bases each). Per germline, CDR1 MDHEN and CDR2 SYDVKM. The length of the CDR3 is 14 residues. V shed 1 base and J shed 9 bases, with 13 bases lying between them. The DNA for the CDR3 is TGTGCCAGCAGTTTATCGCTCTCGGGACGTGAGCAGTTCTTC. Amino acids: CASSLSLSGREQFF.

The V gene is TRBV5-6, the J gene TRBJ2-1, with D unresolved. The CDR3 runs to 15 residues. V was clipped by 1 base and J by 6 bases, with 14 bases between them. Germline-derived CDR1 and CDR2 are SGHDT and YYEEEE. The CDR3 sequence is CASSLTGSGSNEQFF. In DNA form, the CDR3 reads TGTGCCAGCAGCTTGACGGGCAGTGGATCCAATGAGCAGTTCTTC.

The gene calls are TRBV6-5 and TRBJ2-5; TRBD1 matches at 12 bases. Unmatched junction bases numbered 14, after V lost 2 bases and J lost 4 bases. There are 19 residues in the CDR3. CDR1 is MNHEY, CDR2 SVGAGI, per germline. In nucleotides, the CDR3 is TGTGCCAGCAGTTACCGGGTCCCGGGACAGGGGGCGGATCGAGAGACCCAGTACTTC. The encoded protein is CASSYRVPGQGADRETQYF.

This clonotype has only one observation. The chain uses TRBV10-2 and TRBJ2-5; perhaps TRBD2 as D (6 bases). The CDR3 runs to 13 residues. The germline V gene has CDR1 WSHSY and CDR2 SAAADI. V was shortened by 10 bases and J by 4 bases, with 16 bases between the two germline ends. This CDR3 reads CATREVTLETQYF. The DNA of the CDR3 is TGCGCCACCAGGGAGGTTACTTTAGAGACCCAGTACTTC.

The chain is built from TRBV2 and TRBJ1-4; D unclear. The CDR3 consists of 13 residues. CDR1 is SNHLY and CDR2 is FYNNEI in the germline V gene. V dropped 4 bases and J dropped 8 bases, with 11 bases sitting between them. CDR3 DNA sequence: TGTGCCAGCAGTGTACTCCGGGAGGAAAAACTGTTTTTT. Translated, it gives CASSVLREEKLFF.

V is TRBV11-2 and J is TRBJ1-6; D gene ambiguous. Trimming pared 4 bases from V and 13 bases from J, leaving 11 bases between. The CDR3 covers 12 residues. Germline values: CDR1 SGHAT, CDR2 FQNNGV. CDR3: CASSSHSTPLHF. DNA of the CDR3: TGTGCCAGCAGCTCTCACAGTACTCCCCTCCACTTT.

The rearrangement joins TRBV7-2 to TRBJ2-5, with D possibly called TRBD1 or TRBD2 (5 bases each). Deletions cut 5 bases from V and 1 base from J, with 17 bases between. CDR1 is SGHTA, CDR2 FQGNSA, per germline. CDR3 length: 16 amino acids. The CDR3 sequence is CASSPRGVRSQETQYF. As DNA, the CDR3 is TGTGCCAGCAGCCCCCGAGGGGTTAGGTCCCAAGAGACCCAGTACTTC.

This rearrangement joins TRBV7-9 to TRBJ1-1; weak D call: TRBD1 (5 bases). The CDR3 consists of 10 residues. The V end lost 8 bases, the J end lost 4 bases, and 5 bases lay between the germline ends. Germline CDR1 and CDR2: SEHNR and FQNEAQ (reference sequence). The CDR3 loop is CASGATEAFF. CDR3 nucleotide sequence: TGTGCCAGCGGGGCCACTGAAGCTTTCTTT.

This rearrangement joins TRBV27 to TRBJ1-2; 8 nucleotides match TRBD1. CDR1 and CDR2 (germline): MNHEY, SMNVEV (reference sequence). The CDR3 runs 14 residues. V lost 5 bases to trimming and J lost 5 bases; unmatched junction nucleotides: 7. CDR3 sequence (DNA): TGTGCCAGCAGTCAGGGGGCGGTCGGGTATGGCTACACCTTC. It yields the protein CASSQGAVGYGYTF.

This sequence joins TRBV6-5 and TRBJ2-5; D remains unclear. Trimming shortened V by 6 bases and J by 1 base, and 9 bases separated the two germline ends. Germline CDR1 reads MNHEY; CDR2 reads SVGAGI. This CDR3 has 13 residues. CDR3 sequence: CASRPLGQETQYF. The CDR3 region has the DNA TGTGCCAGCAGACCCCTGGGCCAAGAGACCCAGTACTTC.

This clonotype has just a few counts. The chain carries TRBV7-2 and TRBJ2-1; a possible D gene is TRBD2 (6 bases). The CDR3 runs 14 residues. Trimming shortened V by 2 bases and J by 8 bases, and 13 bases separated the two germline ends. Germline V gives CDR1 SGHTA, CDR2 FQGNSA. CDR3 nucleotides: TGTGCCAGCAGCTTATGGGGGGTGGCTGATGAGCAGTTCTTC. Translating it yields CASSLWGVADEQFF. The full variable domain, in which reference TRBV7-2 and TRBJ2-1 provide the parts outside the CDR3, is GAGVSQSPSNKVTEKGKDVELRCDPISGHTALYWYRQSLGQGLEFLIYFQGNSAPDKSGLPSDRFSAERTGGSVSTLTIQRTQQEDSAVYLCASSLWGVADEQFFGPGTRLTVL.

The rearrangement joins TRBV6-5 to TRBJ2-1; 8 bases fit TRBD2. Germline loops: CDR1 MNHEY, CDR2 SVGAGI. The V and J ends lost 6 bases and 1 base, in that order; junction bases with no gene match: 8. The CDR3 is 16 amino acids. CDR3 sequence reads: CASRRTGGGSYNEQFF. In nucleotides, the CDR3 is TGTGCCAGCAGAAGGACCGGGGGGGGTTCCTACAATGAGCAGTTCTTC.

In its sample, this clonotype was seen a few times. This rearrangement joins TRBV9 to TRBJ1-2; D is unresolved. In germline, CDR1 is SGDLS, CDR2 YYNGEE. This CDR3 is built from 14 residues. Deletions cut 0 bases from V and 4 bases from J, with 10 bases between. The CDR3 protein is CASSVAGIGYGYTF. CDR3 DNA: TGTGCCAGCAGCGTAGCTGGGATAGGCTATGGCTACACCTTC.

The DNA for the CDR3 is TGTGCCAGTAGCATCATTGGACAGGGTGTGACTGGGGCCAACGTCCTGACTTTC. Translating it yields CASSIIGQGVTGANVLTF. The chain combines TRBV5-4 with TRBJ2-6, with 8 bases identical to TRBD1. This CDR3 region has 18 residues. Trimming took 8 bases from V and 2 from J; bases not matched to a gene: 15. Germline CDR1 SGHNT, CDR2 YYREEE (reference sequence).

V gene TRBV6-2 or TRBV6-3 combines with J gene TRBJ2-4, with TRBD1 as a possible D gene (6 bases). The V end lost 7 bases, the J end lost 0 bases, and 16 bases lay between the germline ends. Germline CDR1 reads MNHEY; CDR2 reads SVGEGT. The CDR3 has 16 residues. The CDR3 reads CASTIRGDLAKNIQYF. The CDR3 DNA reads as TGTGCCAGCACCATCAGGGGAGATCTAGCCAAAAACATTCAGTACTTC.

The CDR3 DNA is TGTGCCAGCAGCCTAAGGGGGGTTGGAACAGAGACCCAGTACTTC. It is translated as CASSLRGVGTETQYF. The chain joins TRBV11-2 to TRBJ2-5; D could derive from TRBD1 or TRBD2 (6 bases each). Germline values: CDR1 SGHAT, CDR2 FQNNGV. The CDR3 is made up of 15 amino acids. Trimming stripped 5 bases from V and 4 bases from J, with 17 bases between.

This clonotype occurred once. The rearrangement links TRBV2 to TRBJ1-4; D ambiguous. The CDR3 is made up of 14 amino acids. V lost 4 bases, J lost 7 bases, and 13 bases lay in between. Germline V gives CDR1 SNHLY, CDR2 FYNNEI. CDR3 amino acids: CASSGAAEGEKLFF. DNA of the CDR3: TGTGCCAGCAGTGGGGCAGCGGAGGGTGAAAAACTGTTTTTT.

This clonotype was observed a few times. The chain couples TRBV18 to TRBJ1-2, with no clear D. Germline V gene data show CDR1 as KGHSH and CDR2 as LQKENI. V was shortened by 2 bases and J by 3 bases, with 7 bases between the two germline ends. CDR3 length: 13 amino acids. CDR3 in DNA: TGTGCCAGCTCACCAAACAGCGACTATGGCTACACCTTC. Encoded protein: CASSPNSDYGYTF.

This clonotype was seen only a few times. The CDR3 nucleotides are TGTGCCAGCAGGCGGACAGCCAATCAGCCCCAGCATTTT. Translating gives CASRRTANQPQHF. The chain employs TRBV12-3 or TRBV12-4 and TRBJ1-5; tentatively, D is TRBD1 (6 bases). Trimming removed 6 bases from V and 3 bases from J, with 9 bases in between. The CDR3 extends over 13 amino acids.

This clonotype was counted only a few times. The CDR3 DNA reads TGCAGTGCTAGTCCCCTGTCGATGGGGGGTGCGGAGACCCAGTACTTC. It encodes CSASPLSMGGAETQYF. The gene calls are TRBV20-1 and TRBJ2-5; D may be TRBD2 (6 bases). This CDR3 is 16 amino acids long. The ends were cut back, 3 bases at V and 5 bases at J, with 22 bases in the middle. Per the germline V gene, CDR1 is DFQATT and CDR2 is SNEGSKA (reference sequence).

This clonotype was counted between two and nine times. The CDR3 bases are TGTGCCAGCACCCTAGGGACCTCGGGTGAGCAGTTCTTC. Its translation is CASTLGTSGEQFF. This chain links TRBV6-6 with TRBJ2-1, with D tentatively TRBD1 or TRBD2 (5 bases each). The germline gives CDR1 MNHNY, CDR2 SVGAGI (reference sequence). The CDR3 covers 13 residues. Trimming removed 7 bases from V and 9 bases from J, with 16 bases in between.